This T cell receptor beta chain was captured in a study of OX40 agonist ivuxolimab in advanced cancers. Across the study: Hepatocellular carcinoma, melanoma, renal cell or head and neck cancer occurred in dose-escalation patients.

The repertoire was sequenced with immunoSEQ multiplex PCR; TCRdb's copy has only in-frame clones and lacks some. The sample lists tens of thousands of clones; around 90% were seen once. Germline CDR1 and CDR2: MGHRA and YSYEKL. The germline V and J ends were trimmed by 0 bases and 5 bases, with 7 bases remaining between them. The CDR3 runs to 14 residues. Sequencing was performed on CD4+ or CD8+ T cells sorted from blood, taken in a trial of the OX40 agonist ivuxolimab. The clonotype was recovered from an adult with an advanced solid tumor such as melanoma, head and neck, liver or kidney cancer. The V call is TRBV4-1, the J call TRBJ2-2; D is unresolved. This chain's CDR3 is CASSQEGLTGELFF. As DNA, the CDR3 is TGCGCCAGCAGCCAAGAAGGTCTGACCGGGGAGCTGTTTTTT.